A single sample gave rise to the 25 T cell receptor beta chains below, sequenced in a study of vaccination and CD4 T cells after COVID-19. Treatment defined: roughly 11-day PBMC culture with coronavirus spike peptide pools or control peptides (ViraFEST assay). Sequencing of the DNA from cultured CD4+ T cells was carried out with the Oncomine TCR Beta short-read assay. TCRdb called the PCR reads again in MiXCR, with one record for every CDR3 protein. This table holds 11,000 or so distinct CDR3 sequences, almost 65% found once. Antigens of these TCRs are unknown. Sequencing input: CD4+ T cells from blood, cultured in vitro. Receptors were obtained from a human donor who had recovered from COVID-19.

The V call is TRBV7-8, the J call TRBJ2-3; D gene uncertain. Germline V gives CDR1 SGHVS, CDR2 FQNEAQ. The germline V and J ends were trimmed by 0 bases and 0 bases, with 7 bases remaining between them. The CDR3 is made up of 15 amino acids. CDR3 nucleotides: TGTGCCAGCAGCTTAGCAGGTACTAGCACAGATACGCAGTATTTT. Translation: CASSLAGTSTDTQYF.

This CDR3 is CASSLLTGDYTF. The CDR3 DNA reads TGTGCCAGCAGCCTCCTTACAGGGGACTACACCTTC. The rearrangement uses TRBV28 and TRBJ1-2, with 7 bases identical to TRBD1. The CDR3 totals 12 residues. The ends lost 6 bases at V and 10 bases at J; junction bases unmatched: 8. Germline V CDR1 and CDR2: MDHEN, SYDVKM.

J is TRBJ2-2 and V is TRBV7-2, with D possibly matching TRBD2 (6 bases). V lost 2 bases to trimming and J lost 0 bases, with 13 bases between them. The CDR3 consists of 17 residues. Germline loops: CDR1 SGHTA, CDR2 FQGNSA. The CDR3 here is CASSLRFGGTNTGELFF. The CDR3 region has the DNA TGTGCCAGCAGCTTAAGGTTCGGCGGGACGAACACCGGGGAGCTGTTTTTT.

V is TRBV24-1 and J is TRBJ2-1; D perhaps matches TRBD2 (6 bases). Looked up from germline, CDR1 is KGHDR and CDR2 is SFDVKD. CDR3 size: 15 residues. With 4 bases removed from V and 10 bases from J, the gap between germline ends came to 19 bases. CDR3 region: CATSEHDSGVREQFF. The CDR3 DNA reads as TGTGCCACCAGTGAACATGACTCGGGAGTTAGGGAGCAGTTCTTC.

This chain connects TRBV5-1 to TRBJ2-7; D is perhaps TRBD1 (6 bases). The CDR3 totals 14 residues. Deletions cut 4 bases from V and 4 bases from J, with 15 bases between. Germline assignment: CDR1 SGHRS and CDR2 YFSETQ. This CDR3 reads CASSPPGTPYEQYF. The CDR3 nucleotides read TGCGCCAGCAGCCCCCCCGGGACACCATACGAGCAGTACTTC.

The rearrangement joins TRBV20-1 to TRBJ2-5, with 10 nucleotides matching TRBD1. With V trimmed by 3 bases and J by 3 bases, 7 bases remained unmatched. Germline-derived CDR1 and CDR2 are DFQATT and SNEGSKA (reference sequence). The CDR3 length is 15 residues. CDR3 sequence: CSARGPGQGKETQYF. The CDR3 DNA follows: TGCAGTGCTAGGGGCCCGGGACAGGGGAAAGAGACCCAGTACTTC.

The genes are TRBV6-1 and TRBJ2-6; 8 bases are a match to TRBD1. From germline, CDR1 is MNHNS and CDR2 SASEGT. Trimming removed 3 bases from V and 3 bases from J; junction bases left unmatched: 7. The CDR3 is 17 amino acids. Here the CDR3 reads CASSDGQGALGANVLTF. The CDR3 DNA reads TGTGCCAGCAGTGATGGTCAGGGGGCACTTGGGGCCAACGTCCTGACTTTC.

The chain is built from TRBV2 and TRBJ1-2; 7 bases fit TRBD1. CDR3 length equals 13 residues. With V trimmed by 4 bases and J by 5 bases, 4 bases remained unmatched. CDR1 SNHLY and CDR2 FYNNEI come from the germline V gene. The CDR3 loop is CASSGQGWYGYTF. The CDR3 nucleotides are TGTGCCAGCAGTGGACAGGGTTGGTATGGCTACACCTTC.

The chain has TRBV20-1 and TRBJ2-1, with TRBD2 matching 8 bases. This CDR3 has 18 amino acids. Trimming at V came to 0 bases and at J to 1 base, leaving 11 bases not matched to a gene. CDR1 is DFQATT and CDR2 is SNEGSKA in the germline V gene (reference sequence). CDR3 nucleotide sequence: TGCAGTGCTAGAGATCCGGGGCGGATAGCGGGGTCCTACAATGAGCAGTTCTTC. This translates into CSARDPGRIAGSYNEQFF.

The chain combines TRBV18 with TRBJ1-2, with 9 bases matching TRBD1. V lost 5 bases and J lost 4; bases outside the gene matches: 17. The CDR3 has 18 residues. The germline gives CDR1 KGHSH, CDR2 LQKENI. The CDR3 loop reads CASSSYGTGSGGGYGYTF. The CDR3 DNA follows: TGTGCCAGCTCATCATACGGGACAGGGTCGGGAGGTGGCTATGGCTACACCTTC.

The chain uses TRBV9 and TRBJ2-2; D is unclear. The V end lost 4 bases, the J end lost 1 base, and 11 bases lay between the germline ends. Germline CDR1 reads SGDLS; CDR2 reads YYNGEE. The CDR3 is 15 residues long. The CDR3 DNA sequence: TGTGCCAGCAGCTTTCATCCGGAGAACACCGGGGAGCTGTTTTTT. Translated, it gives CASSFHPENTGELFF.

The chain couples TRBV15 to TRBJ2-3; D assignment may be TRBD1 or TRBD2 (6 bases each). Between the trimmed V and J ends, which lost 5 bases and 1 base, there was a span of 13 bases. Per germline, CDR1 LNHNV and CDR2 YYDKDF (reference sequence). The CDR3 has 15 residues. The CDR3: CATSLPGARTDTQYF. The CDR3 DNA reads as TGTGCCACCAGCCTCCCGGGGGCGCGCACAGATACGCAGTATTTT.

The chain joins TRBV30 to TRBJ2-7; D might be TRBD1 (6 bases). Deletions cut 6 bases from V and 0 bases from J, with 12 bases between. Germline CDR1 and CDR2: GTSNPN and SVGIG (reference sequence). CDR3 size: 13 residues. The chain's CDR3 is CACHRVSSYEQYF. The CDR3 DNA is TGTGCCTGTCACAGGGTTTCCTCCTACGAGCAGTACTTC.

The chain combines TRBV7-2 with TRBJ1-6; no clear D gene. V gave up 5 bases and J gave up 6 bases, with 17 bases separating them. The V gene's germline CDR1 is SGHTA and CDR2 FQGNSA. The CDR3 consists of 16 residues. The CDR3 protein is CASSPGPTKANSPLHF. CDR3 bases: TGTGCCAGCAGCCCCGGGCCCACGAAAGCTAATTCACCCCTCCACTTT.

The table lists this clonotype with a few counts. This chain joins TRBV4-1 and TRBJ2-7; D is possibly TRBD1 or TRBD2 (5 bases each). V was pared by 3 bases and J by 0 bases, with 12 bases between. There are 15 residues in the CDR3. CDR1 is MGHRA, CDR2 YSYEKL, per germline. CDR3 amino acids: CASSQPGRGSYEQYF. The DNA of the CDR3 is TGCGCCAGCAGCCAGCCGGGACGGGGCTCCTACGAGCAGTACTTC.

This clonotype was seen once. The chain employs TRBV4-2 and TRBJ1-1; D unresolved. V lost 1 base and J lost 4, with 13 bases in between. The CDR3 is 15 amino acids. The germline gives CDR1 LGHNA, CDR2 YNFKEQ. The CDR3 spells CASSQGVGVGTEAFF. CDR3 in DNA: TGTGCCAGCAGCCAAGGAGTGGGCGTAGGCACTGAAGCTTTCTTT.

V usage is TRBV10-3 and J usage is TRBJ1-4; weak D call: TRBD1 (6 bases). Looked up from germline, CDR1 is ENHRY and CDR2 is SYGVKD. Trimming pared 7 bases from V and 11 bases from J, leaving 17 bases between. This CDR3 is 13 amino acids long. The CDR3: CAITPGGGDKLFF. CDR3 DNA: TGTGCCATCACCCCGGGGGGGGGCGATAAACTGTTTTTT.

This clonotype was seen more than once but under ten times. V and J are TRBV20-1 and TRBJ1-2; no firm D call. Germline lookup yields CDR1 DFQATT and CDR2 SNEGSKA (reference sequence). V dropped 5 bases and J dropped 2 bases, with 18 bases sitting between them. This CDR3 spans 15 amino acids. The CDR3 region is CSAPPRTGVNYGYTF. The DNA for the CDR3 is TGCAGTGCTCCCCCTCGAACTGGGGTGAACTATGGCTACACCTTC.

The V gene is TRBV25-1, the J gene TRBJ2-2, with 7 bases lining up with TRBD2. Germline CDR1 is MGHDK and CDR2 is SYGVNS. Losses at the gene ends were 2 bases for V and 1 base for J; bases not matched to a gene: 7. The CDR3 extends over 17 amino acids. CDR3 residues: CASSEPSGGGNTGELFF. CDR3 nucleotide sequence: TGTGCCAGCAGTGAACCTAGCGGTGGTGGGAACACCGGGGAGCTGTTTTTT.

This chain links TRBV20-1 with TRBJ1-6, with no clear D. Trimming removed 2 bases at V and 0 bases at J, with 8 bases between. The length of the CDR3 is 15 residues. Germline V gives CDR1 DFQATT, CDR2 SNEGSKA (reference sequence). CDR3 sequence (DNA): TGCAGTGCTAGAAAACTGAGCTCCTATAATTCACCCCTCCACTTT. Translation gives CSARKLSSYNSPLHF.

The CDR3 sequence is CASSAEASWGSSYEQYF. DNA for the CDR3: TGTGCCAGCAGCGCCGAGGCTAGCTGGGGGAGCTCCTACGAGCAGTACTTC. The chain recombines TRBV7-2 with TRBJ2-7; possibly TRBD1 or TRBD2 for D (5 bases each). The CDR3 is made up of 17 amino acids. The V gene's germline CDR1 is SGHTA and CDR2 FQGNSA. V was trimmed by 5 bases and J by 0 bases, leaving 20 bases between them.

V is TRBV19 and J is TRBJ2-1; no firm D call. The V and J ends lost 2 bases and 6 bases respectively, with 5 bases between them. The CDR3 sequence is 12 residues long. The germline V gene has CDR1 LNHDA and CDR2 SQIVND (reference sequence). The CDR3 protein is CASSITGNEQFF. The DNA of the CDR3 is TGTGCCAGTAGTATAACGGGCAATGAGCAGTTCTTC.

The chain has TRBV20-1 and TRBJ2-3; TRBD1 agrees at 9 bases. CDR1 is DFQATT and CDR2 is SNEGSKA in the germline V gene (reference sequence). J was trimmed by 0 bases and V by 5 bases; bases with no gene match: 9. The CDR3 runs to 16 residues. The CDR3 nucleotides are TGCAGTGCTGGAAAACGGGACAGGGCAAGCACAGATACGCAGTATTTT. Translating it yields CSAGKRDRASTDTQYF.

In its sample, this clonotype was seen a few times. CDR3 DNA: TGTGCCAGCCTGACTACAGGGTCCCATGGCTACACCTTC. Its translation: CASLTTGSHGYTF. This sequence joins TRBV6-1 and TRBJ1-2; TRBD1 might be the D (6 bases). Trimming shortened V by 8 bases and J by 6 bases, and 16 bases separated the two germline ends. Germline V gene data show CDR1 as MNHNS and CDR2 as SASEGT. CDR3 length: 13 residues.

The V call is TRBV19, the J call TRBJ1-1; D is unresolved. The CDR3 extends over 13 amino acids. Trimming removed 2 bases at V and 0 bases at J, with 4 bases between. CDR1 LNHDA and CDR2 SQIVND come from the germline V gene (reference sequence). The CDR3 spells CASSITVNTEAFF. In nucleotides, the CDR3 is TGTGCCAGTAGTATAACAGTGAACACTGAAGCTTTCTTT.